This is a list of T cell receptor beta chains from one sample in a study of CD8 T cell repertoires and HIV-1 epitope variants. Method: immunoSEQ multiplex PCR; TCRdb's copy keeps in-frame clones and lacks some. The sample has 4,000 to 6,000 clones, 55% to 70% seen once. The antigens of these receptors remain unknown. The sequenced material came from cultured CD8+ T cells derived from PBMCs. The receptor source for this set is a male donor with HIV. The CDR3 runs from the conserved cysteine through the conserved F or W. D genes are given only for firm matches. Not all rows give a size; the values are once, few, many and, for expanded clones, a class.

V gene: TRBV5-6
D gene: .
clone size: .
J gene: TRBJ1-1
CDR3 DNA: TGTGCCAGCAGCTTAGGGGACACTGAAGCTTTCTTT
CDR3 protein: CASSLGDTEAFF

V gene: TRBV6-5
D gene: TRBD2
clone size: .
J gene: TRBJ2-1
CDR3 DNA: TGTGCCAGCAGTTACTCGGCTAGCGGGAGCGGCAATGAGCAGTTCTTC
CDR3 protein: CASSYSASGSGNEQFF

V gene: TRBV10-1
D gene: TRBD2
clone size: .
J gene: TRBJ2-1
CDR3 DNA: TGCGCCAGCAGTGAGTCTATCCGACTAGCGGGAGTGGAATACAATGAGCAGTTCTTC
CDR3 protein: CASSESIRLAGVEYNEQFF

V gene: TRBV7-6
D gene: TRBD1
clone size: .
J gene: TRBJ2-7
CDR3 DNA: TGTGCCAGCAGCTTAGATCGGACAGGTAGCTACGAGCAGTACTTC
CDR3 protein: CASSLDRTGSYEQYF

V gene: TRBV2
D gene: TRBD2
clone size: .
J gene: TRBJ2-7
CDR3 DNA: TGTGCCAGCAGTGATGGGCTAGCGGGAGGAGGCGAGCAGTACTTC
CDR3 protein: CASSDGLAGGGEQYF

V gene: TRBV7-3
D gene: TRBD1
clone size: few
J gene: TRBJ1-2
CDR3 DNA: TGTGCCAGCAGCCCAACAGGGGGCGCGAGGAAGGGCTACACCTTC
CDR3 protein: CASSPTGGARKGYTF

V gene: TRBV27
D gene: .
clone size: .
J gene: TRBJ2-5
CDR3 DNA: TGTGCCAGCAGCGCCGCGGCCCAGTACTTC
CDR3 protein: CASSAAAQYF

V gene: TRBV19
D gene: .
clone size: large
J gene: TRBJ2-7
CDR3 DNA: TGTGCCAGTAGTACCCTAGCGACAGAATACGAGCAGTACTTC
CDR3 protein: CASSTLATEYEQYF

V gene: TRBV28
D gene: .
clone size: .
J gene: TRBJ2-7
CDR3 DNA: TGTGCCAGCAGTCGACGGGGCCTCTCCCTATCCTACGAGCAGTACTTC
CDR3 protein: CASSRRGLSLSYEQYF

V gene: TRBV6-5
D gene: .
clone size: .
J gene: TRBJ2-1
CDR3 DNA: TGTGCCAGCAGTTACGCGGCCGCCAGGGATGAGCAGTTCTTC
CDR3 protein: CASSYAAARDEQFF

V gene: TRBV19
D gene: .
clone size: .
J gene: TRBJ1-5
CDR3 DNA: TGTGCCAGTAATCACAAGGTTTATAGCAATCAGCCCCAGCATTTT
CDR3 protein: CASNHKVYSNQPQHF

V gene: TRBV6-1
D gene: .
clone size: .
J gene: TRBJ1-1
CDR3 DNA: TGTGCCAGCAGTGAAGCTATGGGGGGCGAGATAGGAACTGAAGCTTTCTTT
CDR3 protein: CASSEAMGGEIGTEAFF

V gene: TRBV5-6
D gene: .
clone size: .
J gene: TRBJ2-7
CDR3 DNA: TGTGCCAGCAGCTTCTTCCGGGGTCTGGACGAGCAGTACTTC
CDR3 protein: CASSFFRGLDEQYF

V gene: TRBV4-2
D gene: TRBD1
clone size: large
J gene: TRBJ1-2
CDR3 DNA: TGTGCCAGCAGCCTAGGGGACAGCGGGAGGGGTGGCTACACCTTC
CDR3 protein: CASSLGDSGRGGYTF

V gene: TRBV6-5
D gene: .
clone size: .
J gene: TRBJ1-6
CDR3 DNA: TGTGCCAGCAGTTATGGGATGGGTTCACCCCTCCACTTT
CDR3 protein: CASSYGMGSPLHF

V gene: TRBV4-3
D gene: .
clone size: .
J gene: TRBJ1-5
CDR3 DNA: TGCGCCAGCAGCCAAGAGGTGAATCAGCCCCAGCATTTT
CDR3 protein: CASSQEVNQPQHF

V gene: TRBV28
D gene: .
clone size: .
J gene: TRBJ2-7
CDR3 DNA: TGTGCCAGCAGCCCCGGCGACAGGAACGAGCAGTACTTC
CDR3 protein: CASSPGDRNEQYF